Listed below are T cell receptor beta chains from one sample, sequenced in a study of cytomegalovirus exposure and HLA in healthy donors. Measured with immunoSEQ multiplex PCR; TCRdb has only the in-frame clones, and not every one. Of some 200,000 clones listed, over 75% are singletons. The sample comprised PBMCs. The receptors shown here come from a girl aged 2 to 9 in good health and CMV-seronegative. The conserved cysteine and the conserved F or W are not part of the CDR3 here.

v_call | cdr3_aa
TRBV7-9 | ASSLEGGEQY
TRBV6-5 | ASSFTGVNTEAF
TRBV19 | ASSRQGNEQY
TRBV5-1 | ASSLVAGADGYT
TRBV4-1 | ASSQAPWRESYNEQF
TRBV4-1 | ASSLMTGRTTEAF
TRBV12-5 | ASGLTLETQY
TRBV19 | ASSIVLPQGGNEQF
TRBV2 | ASSPRGNTEAF
TRBV10-1 | ASSLHRGQGYT
TRBV27 | ASSLSGEQF
TRBV11-3 | ASSLDTSRSYEQY
TRBV7-6 | ASSSYLTQETQY
TRBV10-2 | ASSATGNEQF
TRBV2 | ASSPGTDPGGYT
TRBV7-3 | ASSLFGSGDYEQY
TRBV18 | ASSPPASGRPVNEQF
TRBV10-2 | ASSQPTDNEQF
TRBV10-3 | AISDGGRDEQY
TRBV5-1 | ASSFWGQEDTQY
TRBV2 | ASRDTWLRDTQY
TRBV7-6 | ASSFYSYNEQF
TRBV4-1 | ASSQQGMNTEAF
TRBV19 | ASVGGDNEQF
TRBV5-3 | ARSLVLAPGRKLF